The clone carrying this TCR beta chain came up a few times. Its specificity is not known. The CDR3 spans 11 residues. Germline CDR1 and CDR2: DFQATT and SNEGSKA (reference sequence). With 3 bases removed from V and 1 base from J, the gap between germline ends came to 4 bases. This sample is part of a study of response to subunit inactivated influenza vaccine. Regarding the study as a whole: There was a suggestion from the authors that each seasonal influenza vaccination recruits few new T cells.

TCRdb recomputed calls from the RT-PCR reads with MiXCR, one row per CDR3 protein. The repertoire holds around 470,000 distinct CDR3 sequences, with approximately 6.9% as singletons. The sample consisted of PBMCs from blood, taken around 25 months after vaccination. The receptor was isolated from a man aged 50 to 75 who received an inactivated influenza vaccine. The J gene is TRBJ2-7, the V gene TRBV20-1, with no clear D. Here the CDR3 DNA reads TGCAGTGCTAGGATGTCCTACGAGCAGTACTTC. It codes for CSARMSYEQYF.